The text below deals with one TCR beta chain. The data were obtained in a study of blood T cell repertoires in COVID-19. Study at large: The study drew acute and convalescent COVID-19 samples from the United States, Italy and Spain.

J was trimmed by 12 bases and V by 6 bases; bases with no gene match: 12. The germline V gene encodes CDR1 MNHEY and CDR2 SMNVEV (reference sequence). The CDR3 runs to 13 residues. Profiled with immunoSEQ multiplex PCR; TCRdb holds only in-frame clones, not every one. This table holds hundreds of thousands of clones, around 82% found once. This sequence was found in a woman in her thirties or forties with active or convalescent COVID-19. Sequencing was performed on peripheral blood. V usage is TRBV27 and J usage is TRBJ1-1, with 8 bases matching TRBD1. The CDR3 sequence is CASRIPGQEETFF. In DNA form, the CDR3 reads TGTGCCAGCAGGATACCGGGACAGGAGGAAACTTTCTTT.